The present TCR beta chain was sequenced within a study of blood T cell repertoires in COVID-19. Overall study: Material from acute and convalescent COVID-19 was sourced from the United States, Italy and Spain. T cells, B-cell-depleted T cells, or PBMCs provided the cDNA or gDNA that served as material.

Original processing notes: Amplification from reference gene primers served as the basis for estimated nucleated cell counts. The repertoire was sequenced with immunoSEQ multiplex PCR; TCRdb's copy has only in-frame clones and lacks some. V and J calls and clone size are as listed in that table; D and trimming were resolved from the DNA. This table has fewer than 700,000 clones, roughly 89% appearing once. Germline CDR1 and CDR2: MDHEN and SYDVKM. The CDR3 totals 18 residues. Trimming took off 6 bases at V and 0 bases at J, with 21 bases between the two ends. Patients at the Seattle site were enrolled during active infection and followed longitudinally. In this sample, this clone turned up once.

The source of this sequence is a woman between 45 and 60 years old with COVID-19, enrolled during active disease. The rearrangement links TRBV28 to TRBJ1-5; D remains unclear. Specimen: peripheral blood. CDR3 residues: CASSPPPVDTYSNQPQHF. As DNA, the CDR3 is TGTGCCAGCAGCCCTCCCCCCGTTGACACTTATAGCAATCAGCCCCAGCATTTT.